Each of the 27 T cell receptor beta chains below was sequenced from the same sample in a study of blood T cell repertoires in COVID-19. Generated by immunoSEQ multiplex PCR, the TCRdb table keeps only in-frame clones and is missing some. The data contain over 200,000 clones, about 91% of them singletons. Sequenced sample: PBMCs or T cells enriched from blood (not recorded which). The receptors derive from a middle-aged woman with acute COVID-19.

The chain is built from TRBV18 and TRBJ2-7, with D uncertain. The CDR3 has 14 residues. Trimming removed 3 bases from V and 3 bases from J, with 12 bases in between. Germline V CDR1 and CDR2: KGHSH, LQKENI. The CDR3 here is CASSPSVQNYEQYF. The CDR3 DNA follows: TGTGCCAGCTCACCCTCGGTCCAAAACTACGAGCAGTACTTC.

The genes are TRBV5-4 and TRBJ2-1, with 7 bases aligning to TRBD1. The germline V gene has CDR1 SGHNT and CDR2 YYREEE (reference sequence). Trimming removed 2 bases from V and 0 bases from J; junction bases left unmatched: 5. The CDR3 consists of 16 residues. The CDR3 DNA reads as TGTGCCAGCAGCTTACCGGGACAGAGCTCCTACAATGAGCAGTTCTTC. Amino acids: CASSLPGQSSYNEQFF.

The V gene is TRBV5-1, the J gene TRBJ1-3, with unresolved D. Germline assignment: CDR1 SGHRS and CDR2 YFSETQ. Trimming removed 5 bases from V and 7 bases from J, with 7 bases in between. This CDR3 comprises 11 residues. In DNA, the CDR3 is TGCGCCAGCAGTAACACCAACACCATATATTTT. As protein: CASSNTNTIYF.

This chain links TRBV6-1 with TRBJ2-7; D is possibly TRBD1 (5 bases). Germline V gene sequence: CDR1 MNHNS, CDR2 SASEGT. This CDR3 comprises 15 residues. Trimming stripped 3 bases from V and 2 bases from J, with 14 bases between. CDR3 sequence: CASSEGLSSTYEQYV. The CDR3, as DNA: TGTGCCAGCAGTGAGGGGCTTTCGTCTACCTACGAGCAGTACGTC.

This clone was seen only a few times. This chain uses TRBV27 with TRBJ2-5; D is perhaps TRBD2 (5 bases). V gave up 5 bases and J gave up 0 bases, with 13 bases separating them. Germline V gene sequence: CDR1 MNHEY, CDR2 SMNVEV (reference sequence). The CDR3 has 15 amino acids. In DNA, the CDR3 is TGTGCCAGCAGTGCGGACGGAGGACACCAAGAGACCCAGTACTTC. Amino acid sequence: CASSADGGHQETQYF.

The chain employs TRBV7-2 and TRBJ1-4; 7 positions match TRBD1. The V segment lost 4 bases and the J segment 10 bases; nucleotides outside the gene matches: 15. Germline CDR1 reads SGHTA; CDR2 reads FQGNSA. CDR3 size: 16 residues. This CDR3 is CASSSEQGSDRRKLFF. CDR3 coding DNA: TGTGCCAGCAGCTCGGAACAGGGGTCGGACCGAAGAAAACTGTTTTTT.

The rearrangement joins TRBV7-8 to TRBJ2-7, with no clear D. Germline values: CDR1 SGHVS, CDR2 FQNEAQ. The ends were cut back, 1 base at V and 2 bases at J, with 9 bases in the middle. There are 14 residues in the CDR3. In nucleotides, the CDR3 is TGTGCCAGCAGCTTAGAGTCAGGCCCCTACGAGCAGTACGTC. Translated: CASSLESGPYEQYV.

The chain recombines TRBV6-4 with TRBJ2-7; no clear D. CDR1 is MRHNA, CDR2 SNTAGT, per germline. V was cut by 6 bases and J by 4 bases, with 13 bases left in between. CDR3 length: 13 amino acids. CDR3 DNA sequence: TGTGCCAGCAGCTTAGTAACCAAATACGAGCAGTACGTC. This codes for CASSLVTKYEQYV.

This clone came up a few times. V gene TRBV11-2 combines with J gene TRBJ1-6; unclear D gene. Germline lookup yields CDR1 SGHAT and CDR2 FQNNGV. Trimming removed 4 bases at V and 10 bases at J, with 14 bases between. The CDR3 covers 14 residues. The DNA for the CDR3 is TGTGCCAGCAGCTCCCCCCGGGAGCGCTCACCCCTCCACTTT. Translating it yields CASSSPRERSPLHF.

There are a few counts of this clone. The V call is TRBV5-1, the J call TRBJ2-3; 9 bases map to TRBD2. V trimming: 6 bases; J trimming: 2 bases; junction bases outside the gene matches: 4. CDR3 length equals 14 residues. The germline V gene encodes CDR1 SGHRS and CDR2 YFSETQ. The CDR3 bases are TGCGCCAGCACCGCTAGCGGGACCACAGATACGCAGTATTTT. Its protein product is CASTASGTTDTQYF.

This clone occurred once. J is TRBJ1-5 and V is TRBV27, with D hard to call. V lost 3 bases and J 4 bases, leaving 4 bases between the germline ends. The CDR3 totals 12 residues. Germline CDR1 and CDR2: MNHEY and SMNVEV (reference sequence). CDR3 nucleotides: TGTGCCAGCAGTTTCTATAATCAGCCCCAGCATTTT. As protein: CASSFYNQPQHF.

The chain employs TRBV9 and TRBJ2-3; the D gene is possibly TRBD2 (6 bases). The V and J ends lost 2 bases and 2 bases respectively, with 9 bases between them. The CDR3 extends over 14 amino acids. Germline V gives CDR1 SGDLS, CDR2 YYNGEE. CDR3 nucleotide sequence: TGTGCCAGCAGCGTGGGACTCACCACAGATACGCAGTATTTT. Encoded protein: CASSVGLTTDTQYF.

The chain links TRBV12-5 to TRBJ1-5, with D unclear. V was cut by 4 bases and J by 0 bases, with 13 bases left in between. This CDR3 has 16 amino acids. Germline lookup yields CDR1 LGHNT and CDR2 FRNRAP. The CDR3 DNA is TGTGCTAGTGGTTCTTGGCGGGGATTTAGCAATCAGCCCCAGCATTTT. Amino acids: CASGSWRGFSNQPQHF.

Only one count was recorded for this clone. This chain links TRBV6-5 with TRBJ1-5; D unclear. The CDR3 has 14 residues. Per the germline V gene, CDR1 is MNHEY and CDR2 is SVGAGI. The V and J ends lost 0 bases and 7 bases respectively, with 10 bases between them. CDR3 sequence (DNA): TGTGCCAGCAGTTACTCGACGGGGAGACAGCCCCAGCATTTT. Residues: CASSYSTGRQPQHF.

The CDR3 sequence: CSGREANTGELFF. As DNA, the CDR3 is TGCAGCGGACGGGAGGCGAACACCGGGGAGCTGTTTTTT. This chain joins TRBV29-1 and TRBJ2-2; TRBD2 matches 7 bases. With V trimmed by 7 bases and J by 0 bases, 2 bases remained unmatched. Germline V gene sequence: CDR1 SQVTM, CDR2 ANQGSEA. The CDR3 length is 13 residues.

V is TRBV28 and J is TRBJ1-1, with D possibly being TRBD1 (5 bases). CDR1 and CDR2 from the germline V gene are MDHEN and SYDVKM. This CDR3 comprises 15 residues. Between the trimmed V and J ends, which lost 4 bases and 0 bases, there was a span of 12 bases. As DNA, the CDR3 is TGTGCCAGCAGTTATTTTCAGGGTGTGAACACTGAAGCTTTCTTT. Protein product: CASSYFQGVNTEAFF.

This clone was recorded only once. CDR3 region: CAWRARTGSNQPQHF. The CDR3 DNA is TGTGCCTGGAGGGCCCGGACAGGAAGCAATCAGCCCCAGCATTTT. The rearrangement links TRBV30 to TRBJ1-5; 7 nucleotides line up with TRBD1. Germline V lookup: CDR1 GTSNPN, CDR2 SVGIG (reference sequence). Trimming removed 3 bases from V and 1 base from J; junction bases left unmatched: 6. The CDR3 runs to 15 residues.

The rearrangement joins TRBV7-2 to TRBJ2-2, with D unresolved. V lost 2 bases to trimming and J lost 5 bases, with 6 bases between them. Germline V lookup: CDR1 SGHTA, CDR2 FQGNSA. The CDR3 sequence is 13 residues long. The CDR3 coding sequence is TGTGCCAGCAGCTTAAGCGTGACCGGGGAGCTGTTTTTT. It specifies CASSLSVTGELFF.

This sequence joins TRBV5-6 and TRBJ2-7, with D tentatively TRBD2 (5 bases). CDR1 is SGHDT, CDR2 YYEEEE, per germline. The V and J ends lost 4 bases and 3 bases respectively, with 17 bases between them. This CDR3 comprises 15 residues. The CDR3: CASSPGFRGGYEQYF. The CDR3 region has the DNA TGTGCCAGCAGCCCTGGCTTCCGGGGTGGCTACGAGCAGTACTTC.

V is TRBV7-2 and J is TRBJ2-1, with a tentative D call TRBD1 (6 bases). V dropped 8 bases and J dropped 8 bases, with 22 bases sitting between them. This CDR3 has 15 amino acids. Germline values: CDR1 SGHTA, CDR2 FQGNSA. This chain's CDR3 is CASSPYREVKDEQFF. CDR3 nucleotides: TGTGCCAGCTCGCCATACAGGGAAGTGAAGGATGAGCAGTTCTTC.

This clone was recorded at least ten times. CDR3 region: CASSSPSDTQYF. The CDR3 DNA is TGTGCCAGCAGTTCCCCCTCCGATACGCAGTATTTT. The chain combines TRBV27 with TRBJ2-3; D gene ambiguous. Trimming took off 4 bases at V and 6 bases at J, with 8 bases between the two ends. CDR1 and CDR2 from the germline V gene are MNHEY and SMNVEV (reference sequence). This CDR3 contains 12 residues.

The genes are TRBV3-1 (or the pseudogene TRBV3-2) and TRBJ2-7, with TRBD2 matching 7 bases. V lost 1 base to trimming and J lost 7 bases; unmatched junction nucleotides: 7. The CDR3 sequence is 14 residues long. Germline CDR1 and CDR2: LGHDT and YNNKEL (reference sequence). The CDR3 coding sequence is TGTGCCAGCAGCCAAGTTAAAAGGGGAGGGGAGCAGTACGTC. Its protein is CASSQVKRGGEQYV.

This clone was picked up one time. The chain carries TRBV10-3 and TRBJ2-2; D perhaps matches TRBD1 (5 bases). The CDR3 has 13 amino acids. Trimming shortened V by 4 bases and J by 7 bases, and 10 bases separated the two germline ends. The germline gives CDR1 ENHRY, CDR2 SYGVKD. The CDR3 protein is CAISGQGDGELFF. The CDR3 bases are TGTGCCATCAGTGGTCAGGGCGACGGGGAGCTGTTTTTT.

V usage is TRBV12-5 and J usage is TRBJ1-5; no reliable D call. The V gene lost 0 bases and the J gene lost 3 bases, with 9 bases spanning the gap. The CDR3 is 15 residues long. Germline assignment: CDR1 LGHNT and CDR2 FRNRAP. This chain's CDR3 is CASGLVGQPNQPQHF. CDR3 coding DNA: TGTGCTAGTGGTTTGGTTGGGCAGCCCAATCAGCCCCAGCATTTT.

The chain links TRBV4-3 to TRBJ2-1; 12 bases are shared with TRBD2. Germline V gene lookup returns CDR1 LGHNA and CDR2 YSLEER. This CDR3 region has 17 residues. Trimming cost V 3 bases and J 7 bases; bases outside gene matches: 10. The CDR3 spells CASSQDMTSGSVNEQFF. CDR3 coding DNA: TGCGCCAGCAGCCAGGATATGACTAGCGGGAGTGTTAATGAGCAGTTCTTC.

The chain links TRBV9 to TRBJ1-2; the D gene is possibly TRBD1 (5 bases). Germline V gives CDR1 SGDLS, CDR2 YYNGEE. The V end was cut by 0 bases, the J end by 7 bases, with 10 bases between. The CDR3 length is 13 residues. The DNA of the CDR3 is TGTGCCAGCAGCGTAGGTCCCAGGGCTGGCTACACCTTC. Residues: CASSVGPRAGYTF.

The chain couples TRBV11-2 to TRBJ1-1, with D uncertain. Germline CDR1 reads SGHAT; CDR2 reads FQNNGV. This CDR3 contains 15 residues. V lost 0 bases to trimming and J lost 0 bases, with 8 bases between them. The CDR3 loop reads CASSLEGSLNTEAFF. The CDR3 DNA reads TGTGCCAGCAGCTTAGAGGGCAGCTTGAACACTGAAGCTTTCTTT.